This entry lists 26 T cell receptor beta chains sequenced from one sample in a study of blood T cell repertoires in COVID-19. Produced via immunoSEQ multiplex PCR; TCRdb's table is partial and in-frame only. This sample has about 250,000 clones, with just under 85% found just once. Sequencing was carried out using peripheral blood. The source of these receptors is a man older than 75 with acute or convalescent COVID-19.

This clone came up a few times. The chain employs TRBV15 and TRBJ2-1; the D gene is possibly TRBD2 (6 bases). There are 15 residues in the CDR3. V was pared by 1 base and J by 10 bases, with 17 bases between. Germline V gene sequence: CDR1 LNHNV, CDR2 YYDKDF (reference sequence). The CDR3 sequence: CATSRGTGEQGEQFF. CDR3 sequence (DNA): TGTGCCACCAGCAGAGGCACGGGGGAGCAAGGAGAGCAGTTCTTC.

This chain joins TRBV18 and TRBJ2-6; a possible D gene is TRBD2 (6 bases). Germline CDR1 reads KGHSH; CDR2 reads LQKENI. The CDR3 is made up of 16 amino acids. The V end was cut by 6 bases, the J end by 11 bases, with 23 bases between. The DNA for the CDR3 is TGTGCCAGCTCCCCGACTAGGGTGGGCCCGCCGGACGTCCTGACTTTC. This codes for CASSPTRVGPPDVLTF.

The rearrangement joins TRBV18 to TRBJ1-3, with D unclear. The CDR3 is 16 residues long. The germline gives CDR1 KGHSH, CDR2 LQKENI. V lost 3 bases to trimming and J lost 0 bases, with 12 bases between them. Here the CDR3 reads CASSPGTESSGNTIYF. As DNA, the CDR3 is TGTGCCAGCTCACCTGGAACAGAAAGCTCTGGAAACACCATATATTTT.

This chain connects TRBV7-6 to TRBJ1-1; TRBD1 matches 7 bases. The germline V gene has CDR1 SGHVS and CDR2 FNYEAQ. This CDR3 region has 14 residues. V gave up 5 bases and J gave up 8 bases; unmatched junction bases: 11. The CDR3 loop reads CASSPRGAQGEAFF. Written as DNA, the CDR3 is TGTGCCAGCAGCCCCAGGGGGGCCCAGGGAGAAGCTTTCTTT. Variable domain in full (rest from reference TRBV7-6 and TRBJ1-1): GAGVSQSPRYKVTKRGQDVALRCDPISGHVSLYWYRQALGQGPEFLTYFNYEAQQDKSGLPNDRFSAERPEGSISTLTIQRTEQRDSAMYRCASSPRGAQGEAFFGQGTRLTVV.

This chain joins TRBV7-2 and TRBJ2-1; 9 nucleotides match TRBD2. V was pared by 2 bases and J by 7 bases, with 12 bases of the junction left unmatched. CDR1 SGHTA and CDR2 FQGNSA come from the germline V gene. CDR3 length equals 17 residues. The CDR3 DNA sequence: TGTGCCAGCAGCTTAATGTGGGTAGCGGGAGTAGGGAATGAGCAGTTCTTC. Translated, it gives CASSLMWVAGVGNEQFF.

The chain combines TRBV3-1 (or the pseudogene TRBV3-2) with TRBJ1-3; D not certain. Between the trimmed V and J ends, which lost 4 bases and 0 bases, there was a span of 7 bases. Germline lookup yields CDR1 LGHDT and CDR2 YNNKEL (reference sequence). This CDR3 spans 14 amino acids. For the CDR3, the DNA is TGTGCCAGCAGCCTACAGCTCTCTGGAAACACCATATATTTT. It is translated as CASSLQLSGNTIYF.

In this sample, this clone turned up once. The rearrangement links TRBV28 to TRBJ1-5; TRBD1 might be the D (6 bases). Germline V gene lookup returns CDR1 MDHEN and CDR2 SYDVKM. CDR3 length: 17 amino acids. V dropped 7 bases and J dropped 4 bases, with 23 bases sitting between them. The CDR3 is CASTDRIDPLGNQPQHF. The DNA of the CDR3 is TGTGCCAGCACCGACAGGATAGACCCATTAGGGAATCAGCCCCAGCATTTT.

This chain links TRBV9 with TRBJ1-1, with TRBD1 matching 9 bases. V dropped 0 bases and J dropped 4; count of bases not matched to a gene: 7. CDR1 and CDR2 (germline): SGDLS, YYNGEE. The CDR3 runs to 16 residues. The CDR3 nucleotides read TGTGCCAGCAGCGTAGGAACTGGACAGGGGATCACTGAAGCTTTCTTT. It specifies CASSVGTGQGITEAFF.

The J gene is TRBJ1-5, the V gene TRBV19; 9 bases are a match to TRBD1. The CDR3 loop spans 16 amino acids. V lost 9 bases to trimming and J lost 4 bases; unmatched junction nucleotides: 13. Germline CDR1 is LNHDA and CDR2 is SQIVND (reference sequence). CDR3 coding DNA: TGTGCCAGCCGGACCCCCGGGACAGGGTCTAATCAGCCCCAGCATTTT. It codes for CASRTPGTGSNQPQHF.

As to this clone: The junction departs from the called germline gene at one end, perhaps through a read error. The genes are TRBV7-6 and TRBJ2-3; TRBD2 aligns across 9 bases. The length of the CDR3 is 12 residues. Germline V gives CDR1 SGHVS, CDR2 FNYEAQ. This chain's CDR3 is CASGTSRDTQYF. The CDR3, as DNA: TGTGCCAGCGGGACTAGCAGAGATACGCAGTATTTT.

The chain is built from TRBV23-1 and TRBJ2-4; a weak D match, TRBD1 (6 bases). TRBV23-1 is treated as an ORF (open reading frame) with a function not yet certain. Trimming left V 0 bases short and J 0 bases short, with 33 bases between. This CDR3 contains 24 residues. The CDR3: CASSQSKDRRWCRDTQLAKNIQYF. The CDR3 coding sequence is TGCGCCAGCAGTCAATCGAAGGACAGAAGGTGGTGTAGGGACACCCAACTAGCCAAAAACATTCAGTACTTC.

This clone was observed a single time. J is TRBJ2-3 and V is TRBV7-9, with 11 bases aligning to TRBD2. The CDR3 length is 18 residues. Losses at the gene ends were 4 bases for V and 2 bases for J; bases not matched to a gene: 11. The germline gives CDR1 SEHNR, CDR2 FQNEAQ (reference sequence). The DNA of the CDR3 is TGTGCCAGCAGCTCCCCCGTTAGCGGGGGGGCCAACACAGATACGCAGTATTTT. Translating it yields CASSSPVSGGANTDTQYF.

This sequence joins TRBV11-2 and TRBJ2-3, with TRBD2 matching over 7 bases. The CDR3 has 17 amino acids. The ends lost 5 bases at V and 2 bases at J; junction bases unmatched: 13. Germline values: CDR1 SGHAT, CDR2 FQNNGV. CDR3 loop: CASSGGVELGATDTQYF. In DNA, the CDR3 is TGTGCCAGCAGCGGGGGGGTCGAGCTAGGGGCCACAGATACGCAGTATTTT.

The chain combines TRBV6-4 with TRBJ2-4, with TRBD2 matching 11 bases. The CDR3 sequence is 17 residues long. V shed 7 bases, J shed 2 bases, and the junction held 10 bases outside the gene matches. Germline loops: CDR1 MRHNA, CDR2 SNTAGT. Here the CDR3 reads CASTLLAGGLSKNIQYF. For the CDR3, the DNA is TGTGCCAGCACCCTCCTAGCGGGAGGTTTGTCCAAAAACATTCAGTACTTC.

V and J are TRBV6-5 and TRBJ2-7; TRBD1 matches at 7 bases. The CDR3 contains 15 residues. Germline lookup yields CDR1 MNHEY and CDR2 SVGAGI. After removal of 7 bases from V and 5 bases from J, the junction contained 14 bases not matched to a gene. CDR3 nucleotides: TGTGCCAGCACCCCAGGGGGTTACGGAGTCCACGAGCAGTACTTC. As protein: CASTPGGYGVHEQYF.

V and J are TRBV5-4 and TRBJ1-2; TRBD1 aligns across 10 bases. Germline V gives CDR1 SGHNT, CDR2 YYREEE (reference sequence). Trimming cost V 4 bases and J 5 bases; bases outside gene matches: 5. The CDR3 is 14 residues long. CDR3 region: CASSMRTGGYGYTF. The DNA for the CDR3 is TGTGCCAGCAGCATGAGGACAGGGGGATATGGCTACACCTTC.

This chain joins TRBV4-2 and TRBJ2-1, with 7 positions matching TRBD2. J gave up 6 bases and V 1 base, and 3 bases lay outside the gene matches. Germline assignment: CDR1 LGHNA and CDR2 YNFKEQ. The CDR3 has 14 residues. CDR3 bases: TGTGCCAGCAGCCAAGCGGGGGGAGTCAATGAGCAGTTCTTC. This codes for CASSQAGGVNEQFF.

The V gene is TRBV10-3, the J gene TRBJ2-3, with D possibly TRBD1 on 6 matching bases. Trimming took off 6 bases at V and 0 bases at J, with 13 bases between the two ends. The CDR3 covers 15 residues. CDR1 is ENHRY, CDR2 SYGVKD, per germline. Written as DNA, the CDR3 is TGTGCCATCAGGGCAGGGGCTCTTAGCACAGATACGCAGTATTTT. It is translated as CAIRAGALSTDTQYF.

This clone was counted a single time. V and J are TRBV4-2 and TRBJ2-3, with D possibly TRBD1 on 6 matching bases. The CDR3 is 18 residues long. The V end lost 1 base, the J end lost 0 bases, and 17 bases lay between the germline ends. Germline V gene lookup returns CDR1 LGHNA and CDR2 YNFKEQ. CDR3 coding DNA: TGTGCCAGCAGCCAAGTTAATCTGGGTCAGGGGAGCACAGATACGCAGTATTTT. Encoded protein: CASSQVNLGQGSTDTQYF.

This rearrangement joins TRBV28 to TRBJ1-4, with 7 bases lining up with TRBD1. This CDR3 has 15 residues. J gave up 4 bases and V 5 bases, and 7 bases lay outside the gene matches. Germline V gives CDR1 MDHEN, CDR2 SYDVKM. The CDR3 bases are TGTGCCAGCAGTCTGCCGGGACAGTTTAATGAAAAACTGTTTTTT. Encoded protein: CASSLPGQFNEKLFF.

In regard to this clone: The junction shows a germline mismatch at one end, possibly a read error. This chain links TRBV5-6 with TRBJ2-7; D possibly corresponds to TRBD2 (6 bases). This CDR3 is 14 amino acids long. Germline-derived CDR1 and CDR2 are SGHDT and YYEEEE. The CDR3 nucleotides read TGTGCCAGCAGCTCCACGGGGGACTCCCACGAGCAGTACTTC. It specifies CASSSTGDSHEQYF.

The chain links TRBV27 to TRBJ2-3, with 11 bases lining up with TRBD2. Germline V lookup: CDR1 MNHEY, CDR2 SMNVEV (reference sequence). CDR3 size: 15 residues. The J segment lost 0 bases and the V segment lost 6 bases, leaving 2 bases of the junction unmatched. This CDR3 is CASRGLAASTDTQYF. CDR3 DNA sequence: TGTGCCAGCAGGGGACTAGCGGCTAGCACAGATACGCAGTATTTT.

The genes are TRBV3-1 (or the pseudogene TRBV3-2) and TRBJ1-4; possibly TRBD1 for D (6 bases). V gave up 1 base and J gave up 4 bases, with 13 bases separating them. The CDR3 consists of 16 residues. Germline V lookup: CDR1 LGHDT, CDR2 YNNKEL (reference sequence). The CDR3 is CASSQAGQTNNEKLFF. The CDR3, as DNA: TGTGCCAGCAGCCAAGCCGGACAGACCAATAATGAAAAACTGTTTTTT.

V usage is TRBV10-2 and J usage is TRBJ1-2, with a tentative D call TRBD1 (5 bases). Germline values: CDR1 WSHSY, CDR2 SAAADI. The ends were cut back, 2 bases at V and 7 bases at J, with 11 bases in the middle. The CDR3 is made up of 13 amino acids. DNA of the CDR3: TGCGCCAGCAGTGAGAAGCAGGGAAGTGGCTACACCTTC. Its translation: CASSEKQGSGYTF.

This chain connects TRBV24-1 to TRBJ1-4, with TRBD1 matching 7 bases. Per germline, CDR1 KGHDR and CDR2 SFDVKD. The CDR3 is 14 amino acids. With V trimmed by 4 bases and J by 8 bases, 6 bases remained unmatched. Written as DNA, the CDR3 is TGTGCCACCAGTGAGACAGGGTCGGGGGAAAAACTGTTTTTT. This sequence encodes CATSETGSGEKLFF.

V and J are TRBV11-3 and TRBJ2-3; D might be TRBD2 (7 bases). The V gene lost 3 bases and the J gene lost 6 bases, with 19 bases spanning the gap. The CDR3 has 16 residues. Germline V lookup: CDR1 SGHNT, CDR2 YENEEA. CDR3 amino acids: CASSLGGAMGRDTQYF. As DNA, the CDR3 is TGTGCCAGCAGCTTGGGGGGGGCGATGGGCCGTGATACGCAGTATTTT.